This T cell receptor beta chain was captured by sequencing in a study of cytomegalovirus exposure and HLA in healthy donors. The PCR was carried out with 60 Vbeta primers and 13 Jbeta primers. The assay was immunoSEQ multiplex PCR, and TCRdb's table has in-frame clones only and misses some. Here the sample table reports roughly 120,000 clones. From germline, CDR1 is MNHNS and CDR2 SASEGT. The CDR3 runs to 16 residues. V shed 4 bases and J shed 0 bases, with 13 bases lying between them. The chain combines TRBV6-1 with TRBJ1-3; D possibly corresponds to TRBD1 (5 bases). Sequencing was performed on PBMCs. The origin of this receptor is a man aged 40-55 years in good health and CMV-seropositive. CDR3 sequence reads: CASSVIDSSSGNTIYF. CDR3 coding DNA: TGTGCCAGCAGTGTGATAGACAGTAGCTCTGGAAACACCATATATTTT.